These 2 T cell receptor beta chains were sequenced from one sample in a study of a mutant IDH1 vaccine in newly diagnosed glioma. Indicated time point: week 35, safety follow-up. Vaccinated patients received 300 ug of mutant IDH1 20-mer peptide per dose, with topical imiquimod. These receptors' antigens are unknown. Only in-frame clones appear in the TCRdb table, and some are missing; sequencing was by immunoSEQ multiplex PCR. Of roughly 50,000 clones detected, around four fifths appear once; the ten largest clones hold approximately 4%. Here the sequenced sample was PBMCs, taken from a glioma patient whose treatment included an IDH1 peptide vaccine. The source of these receptors is a woman in her late teens or twenties with glioma.

The chain recombines TRBV6-5 with TRBJ1-2, with 10 bases that match TRBD1. Trimming took 6 bases from V and 7 from J; bases not matched to a gene: 8. The germline gives CDR1 MNHEY, CDR2 SVGAGI. The CDR3 spans 14 residues. This chain's CDR3 is CASRRTGGEAGYTF. CDR3 DNA sequence: TGTGCCAGCAGACGGACAGGGGGGGAAGCTGGCTACACCTTC.

V usage is TRBV7-2 and J usage is TRBJ1-5; the D gene is possibly TRBD1 (5 bases). The germline CDR1 and CDR2 sequences are SGHTA and FQGNSA. Trimming removed 0 bases from V and 3 bases from J, with 9 bases in between. The length of the CDR3 is 15 residues. The DNA for the CDR3 is TGTGCCAGCAGCTTAGCGCCCGGGGCCAATCAGCCCCAGCATTTT. It specifies CASSLAPGANQPQHF.